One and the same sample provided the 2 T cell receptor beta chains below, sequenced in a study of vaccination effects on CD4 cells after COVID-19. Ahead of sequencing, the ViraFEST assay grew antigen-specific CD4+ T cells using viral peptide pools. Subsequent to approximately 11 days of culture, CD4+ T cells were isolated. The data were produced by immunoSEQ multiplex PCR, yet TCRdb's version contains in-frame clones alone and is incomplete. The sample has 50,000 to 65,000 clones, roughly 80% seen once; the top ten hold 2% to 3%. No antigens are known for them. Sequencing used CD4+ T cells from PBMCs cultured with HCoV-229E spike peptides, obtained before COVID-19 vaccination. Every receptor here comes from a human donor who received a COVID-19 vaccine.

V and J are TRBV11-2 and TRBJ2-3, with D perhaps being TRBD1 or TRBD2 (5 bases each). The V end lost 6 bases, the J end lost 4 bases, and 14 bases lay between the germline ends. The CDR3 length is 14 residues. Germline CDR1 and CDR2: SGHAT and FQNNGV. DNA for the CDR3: TGTGCCAGCAGTACCGGGCGAGGGGCAGATACGCAGTATTTT. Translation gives CASSTGRGADTQYF.

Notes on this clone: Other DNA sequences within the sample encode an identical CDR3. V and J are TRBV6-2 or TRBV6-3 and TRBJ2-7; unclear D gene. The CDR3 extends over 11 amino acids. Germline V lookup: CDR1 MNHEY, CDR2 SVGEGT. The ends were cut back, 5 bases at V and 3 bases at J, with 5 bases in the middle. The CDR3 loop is CASSGNYEQYV. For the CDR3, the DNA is TGTGCCAGCAGTGGAAACTACGAGCAGTACGTC.